The rows below give T cell receptor beta chains drawn from one sample of a study of cytomegalovirus exposure and HLA in healthy donors. Libraries were prepared by immunoSEQ multiplex PCR; TCRdb keeps only in-frame clonotypes and omits some of them. The table has approximately 120,000 clones, around 94% seen once. Sequenced input: PBMCs. The source of these receptors is a woman aged 18-29 years in good health and CMV-seronegative. The CDR3 runs from the conserved cysteine through the conserved F or W. The D gene is left open where the match is weak. The size entry is marked missing in some rows and otherwise reads once, few, many or a size class.

J gene: TRBJ2-7
clone size: NA
V gene: TRBV27
D gene: TRBD2
CDR3 protein: CASSSLSLRLAGGREQYF
CDR3 DNA: TGTGCCAGCAGTTCCCTCTCACTCAGACTAGCGGGAGGCAGGGAGCAGTACTTC

J gene: TRBJ2-1
clone size: once
V gene: TRBV28
D gene: NA
CDR3 protein: CASSFSSAGARMGVFEGEQFF
CDR3 DNA: TGTGCCAGCAGTTTCTCCTCCGCGGGGGCGAGGATGGGTGTTTTTGAGGGTGAGCAGTTCTTC

J gene: TRBJ1-2
clone size: once
V gene: TRBV2
D gene: NA
CDR3 protein: CASSRAGYGYTF
CDR3 DNA: TGTGCCAGCAGTAGGGCAGGGTATGGCTACACCTTC

J gene: TRBJ1-6
clone size: NA
V gene: TRBV7-3
D gene: NA
CDR3 protein: CASSSTGGVNSPLHF
CDR3 DNA: TGTGCCAGCAGCTCAACGGGGGGGGTTAATTCACCCCTCCACTTT

J gene: TRBJ1-2
clone size: NA
V gene: TRBV15
D gene: NA
CDR3 protein: CATTSDFSGYTF
CDR3 DNA: TGTGCCACCACCTCAGACTTCTCGGGCTACACCTTC

J gene: TRBJ2-7
clone size: once
V gene: TRBV6-8
D gene: TRBD2
CDR3 protein: CASTPGGSYEQYF
CDR3 DNA: TGTGCCAGCACCCCGGGAGGGTCCTACGAGCAGTACTTC

J gene: TRBJ2-6
clone size: NA
V gene: TRBV2
D gene: NA
CDR3 protein: CASIIEPSAGANVLTF
CDR3 DNA: TGTGCCAGCATAATCGAACCTAGTGCTGGGGCCAACGTCCTGACTTTC

J gene: TRBJ2-3
clone size: NA
V gene: TRBV5-4
D gene: NA
CDR3 protein: CASSPKGAGTTDTQYF
CDR3 DNA: TGTGCCAGCAGCCCAAAGGGGGCGGGGACCACAGATACGCAGTATTTT

J gene: TRBJ2-3
clone size: NA
V gene: TRBV11-2
D gene: NA
CDR3 protein: CASSPRSRSTDTQYF
CDR3 DNA: TGTGCCAGCAGCCCGCGGAGCAGAAGCACAGATACGCAGTATTTT

J gene: TRBJ2-7
clone size: NA
V gene: TRBV5-6
D gene: NA
CDR3 protein: CASSFGTPTYEQYF
CDR3 DNA: TGTGCCAGCAGCTTTGGGACTCCCACCTACGAGCAGTACTTC

J gene: TRBJ2-3
clone size: NA
V gene: TRBV5-4
D gene: NA
CDR3 protein: CASSFKPGGTDTQYF
CDR3 DNA: TGTGCCAGCAGCTTTAAACCAGGGGGCACAGATACGCAGTATTTT

J gene: TRBJ1-2
clone size: NA
V gene: TRBV5-6
D gene: NA
CDR3 protein: CASSLGVVARVSGYTF
CDR3 DNA: TGTGCCAGCAGCTTAGGGGTGGTGGCCAGGGTCTCTGGCTACACCTTC

J gene: TRBJ2-2
clone size: NA
V gene: TRBV10-3
D gene: NA
CDR3 protein: CAISGVGGNTGELFF
CDR3 DNA: TGTGCCATCAGTGGTGTCGGGGGGAACACCGGGGAGCTGTTTTTT

J gene: TRBJ2-7
clone size: NA
V gene: TRBV6-1
D gene: TRBD2
CDR3 protein: CASSKRESLREQYF
CDR3 DNA: TGTGCCAGCAGCAAGCGGGAGAGTCTTCGGGAGCAGTACTTC

J gene: TRBJ2-1
clone size: NA
V gene: TRBV6-6
D gene: NA
CDR3 protein: CASSLTLNEQFF
CDR3 DNA: TGTGCCAGCAGTTTAACTCTCAATGAGCAGTTCTTC

J gene: TRBJ2-1
clone size: NA
V gene: TRBV30
D gene: NA
CDR3 protein: CAWTRRNEQFF
CDR3 DNA: TGTGCCTGGACTAGACGAAATGAGCAGTTCTTC

J gene: TRBJ1-1
clone size: NA
V gene: TRBV28
D gene: TRBD1
CDR3 protein: CASNSPRGVRVEAFF
CDR3 DNA: TGTGCCAGCAATTCACCCAGGGGGGTGAGGGTTGAAGCTTTCTTT

J gene: TRBJ2-5
clone size: NA
V gene: TRBV5-4
D gene: NA
CDR3 protein: CASSFPSETQYF
CDR3 DNA: TGTGCCAGCAGCTTCCCGAGCGAGACCCAGTACTTC

J gene: TRBJ2-7
clone size: NA
V gene: TRBV6-1
D gene: NA
CDR3 protein: CASSVEDTGLEQYF
CDR3 DNA: TGTGCCAGCAGTGTCGAGGACACGGGCCTCGAGCAGTACTTC

J gene: TRBJ1-2
clone size: NA
V gene: TRBV19
D gene: TRBD1
CDR3 protein: CASSSDRDYGYTF
CDR3 DNA: TGTGCCAGTAGTTCGGACAGGGACTATGGCTACACCTTC

J gene: TRBJ1-2
clone size: NA
V gene: TRBV29-1
D gene: NA
CDR3 protein: CSVDRRERYGYTF
CDR3 DNA: TGCAGCGTTGATCGCAGGGAACGTTATGGCTACACCTTC

J gene: TRBJ2-5
clone size: NA
V gene: TRBV2
D gene: NA
CDR3 protein: CASTLDSQETQYF
CDR3 DNA: TGTGCCAGCACTCTAGATAGCCAAGAGACCCAGTACTTC

J gene: TRBJ1-5
clone size: NA
V gene: TRBV5-1
D gene: TRBD1
CDR3 protein: CASSPGQGPAGGQPQHF
CDR3 DNA: TGCGCCAGCAGCCCTGGACAGGGACCAGCAGGAGGTCAGCCCCAGCATTTT

J gene: TRBJ2-2
clone size: NA
V gene: TRBV7-9
D gene: NA
CDR3 protein: CASRNRVTGELFF
CDR3 DNA: TGTGCCAGCAGGAACAGGGTCACCGGGGAGCTGTTTTTT

J gene: TRBJ1-1
clone size: NA
V gene: TRBV19
D gene: NA
CDR3 protein: CASSMARENTEAFF
CDR3 DNA: TGTGCCAGTAGTATGGCGCGGGAAAACACTGAAGCTTTCTTT

J gene: TRBJ2-3
clone size: NA
V gene: TRBV5-6
D gene: TRBD1
CDR3 protein: CASSYGQASTDTQYF
CDR3 DNA: TGTGCCAGCAGCTACGGACAGGCTAGCACAGATACGCAGTATTTT

J gene: TRBJ1-1
clone size: NA
V gene: TRBV20-1
D gene: NA
CDR3 protein: CSAFFSAEAFF
CDR3 DNA: TGCAGTGCTTTTTTCTCGGCTGAAGCTTTCTTT

J gene: TRBJ1-5
clone size: NA
V gene: TRBV18
D gene: TRBD1
CDR3 protein: CASSPGTGGGQPQHF
CDR3 DNA: TGTGCCAGCTCACCCGGGACAGGGGGCGGTCAGCCCCAGCATTTT

J gene: TRBJ1-1
clone size: NA
V gene: TRBV28
D gene: NA
CDR3 protein: CASSSSGVSMNTEAFF
CDR3 DNA: TGTGCCAGCAGCTCTTCGGGGGTCAGCATGAACACTGAAGCTTTCTTT

J gene: TRBJ1-1
clone size: few
V gene: TRBV9
D gene: TRBD1
CDR3 protein: CASSDIPRDRVTEAFF
CDR3 DNA: TGTGCCAGCAGCGATATTCCTCGGGACAGGGTAACTGAAGCTTTCTTT

J gene: TRBJ1-1
clone size: NA
V gene: TRBV6-5
D gene: NA
CDR3 protein: CASSYSPSTEAFF
CDR3 DNA: TGTGCCAGCAGTTACTCCCCTAGCACTGAAGCTTTCTTT

J gene: TRBJ1-1
clone size: NA
V gene: TRBV30
D gene: NA
CDR3 protein: CAWIGGSTEAFF
CDR3 DNA: TGTGCCTGGATCGGTGGGAGTACTGAAGCTTTCTTT

J gene: TRBJ2-6
clone size: NA
V gene: TRBV7-9
D gene: TRBD1
CDR3 protein: CASSGKTGATSSGANVLTF
CDR3 DNA: TGTGCCAGCAGCGGAAAAACAGGGGCCACGAGCTCTGGGGCCAACGTCCTGACTTTC

J gene: TRBJ2-7
clone size: NA
V gene: TRBV4-2
D gene: TRBD2
CDR3 protein: CASSQVPGDYSYEQYF
CDR3 DNA: TGTGCCAGCAGCCAAGTCCCGGGGGACTACTCCTACGAGCAGTACTTC

J gene: TRBJ2-5
clone size: NA
V gene: TRBV6-1
D gene: TRBD1
CDR3 protein: CASSGGTEETQYF
CDR3 DNA: TGTGCCAGCAGTGGGGGGACAGAAGAGACCCAGTACTTC

J gene: TRBJ2-4
clone size: few
V gene: TRBV15
D gene: TRBD1
CDR3 protein: CATSREGTGSQYF
CDR3 DNA: TGTGCCACCAGCAGAGAGGGGACAGGATCTCAGTACTTC

J gene: TRBJ2-5
clone size: NA
V gene: TRBV7-9
D gene: NA
CDR3 protein: CASSLPTGLGEETQYF
CDR3 DNA: TGTGCCAGCAGCTTACCTACAGGGCTTGGTGAAGAGACCCAGTACTTC

J gene: TRBJ2-1
clone size: NA
V gene: TRBV5-1
D gene: TRBD2
CDR3 protein: CASSFLGLAGNEQFF
CDR3 DNA: TGCGCCAGCAGCTTTCTGGGACTAGCGGGCAATGAGCAGTTCTTC

J gene: TRBJ2-2
clone size: NA
V gene: TRBV5-4
D gene: NA
CDR3 protein: CASSLFEAGGSGELFF
CDR3 DNA: TGTGCCAGCAGCTTGTTTGAAGCAGGAGGATCCGGGGAGCTGTTTTTT

J gene: TRBJ2-5
clone size: NA
V gene: TRBV2
D gene: TRBD2
CDR3 protein: CASSRGLGEETQYF
CDR3 DNA: TGTGCCAGCAGTCGAGGACTAGGGGAAGAGACCCAGTACTTC

J gene: TRBJ1-1
clone size: NA
V gene: TRBV19
D gene: NA
CDR3 protein: CASSIVASMNTEAFF
CDR3 DNA: TGTGCCAGTAGTATAGTAGCTTCCATGAACACTGAAGCTTTCTTT

J gene: TRBJ2-7
clone size: NA
V gene: TRBV7-9
D gene: TRBD2
CDR3 protein: CASSASPGGESSIQYF
CDR3 DNA: TGTGCCAGCAGCGCCTCTCCGGGAGGGGAGTCCTCGATACAGTACTTC

J gene: TRBJ2-1
clone size: NA
V gene: TRBV5-1
D gene: NA
CDR3 protein: CASSPQLGGANEQFF
CDR3 DNA: TGCGCCAGCAGCCCGCAACTGGGGGGAGCCAATGAGCAGTTCTTC

J gene: TRBJ1-6
clone size: NA
V gene: TRBV6-5
D gene: NA
CDR3 protein: CASTEGNSPLHF
CDR3 DNA: TGTGCCAGCACGGAGGGTAATTCACCCCTCCACTTT

J gene: TRBJ2-5
clone size: NA
V gene: TRBV2
D gene: NA
CDR3 protein: CATGLGPETQYF
CDR3 DNA: TGTGCCACCGGGCTGGGGCCAGAGACCCAGTACTTC

J gene: TRBJ1-1
clone size: NA
V gene: TRBV10-3
D gene: TRBD1
CDR3 protein: CAIRGTGQGGTEAFF
CDR3 DNA: TGTGCCATTAGAGGAACGGGGCAGGGGGGCACTGAAGCTTTCTTT

J gene: TRBJ2-7
clone size: NA
V gene: TRBV19
D gene: NA
CDR3 protein: CASGDGTPNEQYF
CDR3 DNA: TGTGCCAGTGGTGACGGGACTCCCAACGAGCAGTACTTC

J gene: TRBJ2-1
clone size: NA
V gene: TRBV7-3
D gene: NA
CDR3 protein: CASSPNSLSSYNEQFF
CDR3 DNA: TGTGCCAGCAGCCCGAACAGCTTGAGCTCCTACAATGAGCAGTTCTTC

J gene: TRBJ1-2
clone size: NA
V gene: TRBV7-2
D gene: TRBD1
CDR3 protein: CASSFDRGNYGYTF
CDR3 DNA: TGTGCCAGCAGCTTTGACAGGGGTAACTATGGCTACACCTTC

J gene: TRBJ1-2
clone size: NA
V gene: TRBV7-9
D gene: TRBD1
CDR3 protein: CASIKFGGTVTYGYTF
CDR3 DNA: TGTGCCAGCATAAAATTTGGCGGGACAGTCACCTATGGCTACACCTTC

J gene: TRBJ2-4
clone size: NA
V gene: TRBV6-1
D gene: TRBD1
CDR3 protein: CASREQGGIQYF
CDR3 DNA: TGTGCCAGCAGAGAACAGGGGGGCATTCAGTACTTC

J gene: TRBJ1-1
clone size: NA
V gene: TRBV9
D gene: NA
CDR3 protein: CASSLTAGGGTEAFF
CDR3 DNA: TGTGCCAGCAGCCTTACGGCCGGGGGTGGGACTGAAGCTTTCTTT

J gene: TRBJ2-1
clone size: NA
V gene: TRBV6-5
D gene: NA
CDR3 protein: CASSSPSGTDNEQFF
CDR3 DNA: TGTGCCAGCAGCTCACCTTCCGGGACTGACAATGAGCAGTTCTTC

J gene: TRBJ2-4
clone size: NA
V gene: TRBV7-6
D gene: TRBD2
CDR3 protein: CASSLVGGRNIQYF
CDR3 DNA: TGTGCCAGCAGCCTGGTGGGAGGGAGGAACATTCAGTACTTC

J gene: TRBJ1-6
clone size: NA
V gene: TRBV7-2
D gene: TRBD1
CDR3 protein: CASSLVDRVASPLHF
CDR3 DNA: TGTGCCAGCAGCTTAGTGGACAGGGTAGCGTCACCCCTCCACTTT

J gene: TRBJ2-7
clone size: NA
V gene: TRBV7-2
D gene: NA
CDR3 protein: CASSLSGGDYEQYF
CDR3 DNA: TGTGCCAGCAGCTTGTCCGGGGGAGACTACGAGCAGTACTTC